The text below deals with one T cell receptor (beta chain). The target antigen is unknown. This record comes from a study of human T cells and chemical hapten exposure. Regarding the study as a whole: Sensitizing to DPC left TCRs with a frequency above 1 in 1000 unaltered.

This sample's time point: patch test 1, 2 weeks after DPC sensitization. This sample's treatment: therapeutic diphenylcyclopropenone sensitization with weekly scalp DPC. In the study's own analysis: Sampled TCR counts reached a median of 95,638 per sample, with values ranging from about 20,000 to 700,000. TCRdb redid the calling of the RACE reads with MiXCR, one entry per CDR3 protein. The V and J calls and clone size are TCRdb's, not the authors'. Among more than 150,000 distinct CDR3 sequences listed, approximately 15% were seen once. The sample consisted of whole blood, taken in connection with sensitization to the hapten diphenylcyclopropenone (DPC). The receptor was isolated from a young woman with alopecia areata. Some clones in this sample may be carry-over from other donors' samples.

DNA of the CDR3: TGTGCCAGCAGCCGGACAGGGACGAGTAGTCAGCCCCAGCATTTT. It yields the protein CASSRTGTSSQPQHF. V gene TRBV7-2 combines with J gene TRBJ1-5, with 8 bases that match TRBD1. The CDR3 is made up of 15 amino acids. Unmatched junction bases numbered 9, after V lost 5 bases and J lost 6 bases. Germline values: CDR1 SGHTA, CDR2 FQGNSA.